The present T cell receptor beta chain was sequenced within a study of T cell repertoires in cytomegalovirus infection. Study in general: Recently identified HLA-C-restricted and well-studied HLA-B-restricted CMV epitopes were used. Matching HLA type, along with CMV infection, was indicated by public TCR beta signatures. General study findings and limits: Clonotypes of TCR beta that were HLA-C-restricted and CMV-specific dominated the ex vivo response.

Each CDR3 protein gets one entry after TCRdb re-called the reads with MiXCR. The table includes 640,000 or so distinct CDR3 sequences, roughly 33% detected once. This clonotype was detected only a few times. Its antigen is currently unknown. The TCR was taken from a human donor in good health (CMV status not recorded). Some clones in this sample may be carry-over from other donors' samples. The sequences come from cultured PBMCs, collected from culture after CMV antigen stimulation.

The CDR3 spells CASTPGQGTEKLFF. Written as DNA, the CDR3 is TGTGCCAGCACCCCGGGACAGGGGACTGAAAAACTGTTTTTT. V is TRBV28 and J is TRBJ1-4, with 10 bases fitting TRBD1. J lost 7 bases, V lost 7 bases, and 6 bases had no gene match. The CDR3 has 14 amino acids. Germline loops: CDR1 MDHEN, CDR2 SYDVKM.